A single TCR beta chain is shown here with its context. This clonotype was counted between two and nine times. The antigen it recognizes is unknown. Per-base qualities were not stored, and no clone one base away is much larger. Receptors were amplified or captured by RT-PCR. Data came from an Illumina HiSeq 2500. TCRdb handled the public reads itself, with Q25 trimming in fastp and clone calling in MiXCR, and kept productive beta chains. Duplicate CDR3 protein sequences are folded into a single record with the most common DNA and genes. Counted in this sample were about 800,000 distinct CDR3 sequences; over 20% of them appeared once. The ten largest clones capture 10% to 13% of the sample. The data originate from a study of response to subunit inactivated influenza vaccine (dated by TCRdb to the late 2010s). Concerning the study at large: Deep quantitative T cell receptor repertoire profiling was used in the study to track responses to a trivalent subunit inactivated influenza vaccine. Study-level results and caveats: According to the authors, only a limited number of new T cells may be recruited by each seasonal influenza vaccination.

V loses 5 bases of germline sequence and J loses 7 bases, and the interval between the two ends is 11 bases. As encoded in the germline V gene, CDR1 is KGHSH while CDR2 is LQKENI. The CDR3, cysteine through phenylalanine, is 12 amino acids long. CDR3 DNA is the only sequence kept; it has 36 bases, read in frame from the first base. Sample: PBMCs from blood, taken less than 6 days after vaccination. The origin of this receptor is a man in his fifties who received an inactivated influenza vaccine. Donor details come from another sample of the same person, matched by shared clones. This receptor chain uses TRBV18 and TRBJ1-1, with TRBD1 perhaps the D gene, on 6 matching bases. The nucleotide sequence reads as follows: TGTGCCAGCTCAATTCAGGGGAATGAAGCTTTCTTT. Protein translation: CASSIQGNEAFF.